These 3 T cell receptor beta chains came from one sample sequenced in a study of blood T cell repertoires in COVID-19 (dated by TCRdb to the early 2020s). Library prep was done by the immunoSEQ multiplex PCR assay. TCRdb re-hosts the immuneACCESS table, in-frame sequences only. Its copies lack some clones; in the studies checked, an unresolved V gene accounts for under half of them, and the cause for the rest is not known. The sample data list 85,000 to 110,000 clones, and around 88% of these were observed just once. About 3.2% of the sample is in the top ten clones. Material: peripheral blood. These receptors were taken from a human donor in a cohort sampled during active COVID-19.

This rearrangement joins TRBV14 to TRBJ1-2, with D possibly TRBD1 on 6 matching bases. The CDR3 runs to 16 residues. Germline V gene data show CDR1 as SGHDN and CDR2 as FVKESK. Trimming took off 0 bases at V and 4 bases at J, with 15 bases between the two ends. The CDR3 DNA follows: TGTGCCAGCAGCCAAGATCGGGCAGGGGCGCTCTATGGCTACACCTTC. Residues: CASSQDRAGALYGYTF.

The CDR3: CASRAGQGTNYGYTF. The CDR3 DNA follows: TGTGCCAGCAGAGCGGGACAGGGAACTAACTATGGCTACACCTTC. The chain has TRBV6-4 and TRBJ1-2; 9 nucleotides align to TRBD1. V was clipped by 6 bases and J by 0 bases; unmatched bases: 5. The CDR3 spans 15 residues. Germline CDR1 reads MRHNA; CDR2 reads SNTAGT.

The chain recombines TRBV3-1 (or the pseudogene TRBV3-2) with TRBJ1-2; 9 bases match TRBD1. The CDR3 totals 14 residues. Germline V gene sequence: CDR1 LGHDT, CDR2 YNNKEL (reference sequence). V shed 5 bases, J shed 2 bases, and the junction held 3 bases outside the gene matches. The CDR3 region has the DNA TGTGCCAGCAGCTTTGGACAGGGGAACTATGGCTACACCTTC. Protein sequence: CASSFGQGNYGYTF.